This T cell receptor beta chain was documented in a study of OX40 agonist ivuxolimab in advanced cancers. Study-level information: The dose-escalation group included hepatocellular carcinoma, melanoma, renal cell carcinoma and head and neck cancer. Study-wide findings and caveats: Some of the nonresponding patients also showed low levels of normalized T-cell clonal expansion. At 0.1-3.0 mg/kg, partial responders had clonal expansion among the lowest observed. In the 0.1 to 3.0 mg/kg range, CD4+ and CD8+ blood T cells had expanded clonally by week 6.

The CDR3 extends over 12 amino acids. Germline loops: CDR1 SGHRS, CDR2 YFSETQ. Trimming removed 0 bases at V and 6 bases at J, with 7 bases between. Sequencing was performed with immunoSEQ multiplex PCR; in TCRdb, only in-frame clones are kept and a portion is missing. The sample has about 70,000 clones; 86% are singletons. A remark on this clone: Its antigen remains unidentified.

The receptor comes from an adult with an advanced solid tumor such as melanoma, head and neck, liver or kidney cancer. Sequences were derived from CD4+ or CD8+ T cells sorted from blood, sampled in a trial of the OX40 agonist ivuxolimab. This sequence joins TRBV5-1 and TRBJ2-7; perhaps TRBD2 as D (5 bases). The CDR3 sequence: CASSLEAGEQYF. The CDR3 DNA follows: TGCGCCAGCAGCTTGGAGGCGGGCGAGCAGTACTTC. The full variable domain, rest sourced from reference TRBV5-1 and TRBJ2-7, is KAGVTQTPRYLIKTRGQQVTLSCSPISGHRSVSWYQQTPGQGLQFLFEYFSETQRNKGNFPGRFSGRQFSNSRSEMNVSTLELGDSALYLCASSLEAGEQYFGPGTRLTVT.